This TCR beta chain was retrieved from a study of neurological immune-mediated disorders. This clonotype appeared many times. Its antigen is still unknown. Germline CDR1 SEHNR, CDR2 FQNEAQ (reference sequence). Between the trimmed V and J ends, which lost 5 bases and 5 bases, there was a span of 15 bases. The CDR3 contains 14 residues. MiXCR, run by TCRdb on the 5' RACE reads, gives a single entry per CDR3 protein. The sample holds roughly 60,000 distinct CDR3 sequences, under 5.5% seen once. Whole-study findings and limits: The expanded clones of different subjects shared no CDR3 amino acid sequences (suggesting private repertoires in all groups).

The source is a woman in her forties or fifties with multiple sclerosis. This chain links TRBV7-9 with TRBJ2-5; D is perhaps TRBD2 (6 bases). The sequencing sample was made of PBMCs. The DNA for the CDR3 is TGTGCCAGCAGCGCCGGACTGGCGGGGGAGACCCAGTACTTC. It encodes CASSAGLAGETQYF.